Below, one T cell receptor beta chain is given with its context. The data derive from a study of cytomegalovirus exposure and HLA in healthy donors. Germline CDR1 reads SEHNR; CDR2 reads FQNEAQ (reference sequence). The CDR3 runs to 16 residues. Deletions cut 5 bases from V and 4 bases from J, with 17 bases between. Produced via immunoSEQ multiplex PCR; TCRdb's table is partial and in-frame only. The sample includes 330,000 or so clones, more than 80% seen only once; the top ten take about 0.91%. Sequences were obtained from PBMCs. The genes are TRBV7-9 and TRBJ2-2; weak D call: TRBD2 (7 bases). The TCR comes from a woman aged 18-29 years in good health and CMV-seronegative. In nucleotides, the CDR3 is TGTGCCAGCAGCCCCCTGGGAGGGGGGGCCACCGGGGAGCTGTTTTTT. It specifies CASSPLGGGATGELFF.